This T cell receptor (beta chain) was found in a study of metastatic and nonmetastatic thyroid tumors. Overall study: Peripheral blood and tumor or nodule samples from malignant and benign thyroid patients were compared. Regarding the study as a whole: Reportedly, malignant thyroid tumors had significantly higher TCR beta diversity than benign nodules, in blood and tumor.

Germline-derived CDR1 and CDR2 are MNHNS and SASEGT. The V gene lost 8 bases and the J gene lost 2 bases, with 13 bases spanning the gap. The CDR3 runs 13 residues. In the original workflow: The study built a papillary thyroid cancer distant-metastasis classifier from CDR3 differences across clinicopathological groups. TCRdb reanalyzed the PCR reads via MiXCR. The V and J calls shown here were made by TCRdb, not taken from the authors' results. The sample lists roughly 10,000 clones; roughly 21% were seen once. This clone ranks as medium-sized. Its target is unknown. Thyroid surgery was performed in patients who had received no treatment beforehand.

The specimen sequenced was adjacent normal tissue. This receptor was taken from a female donor with papillary thyroid cancer or a benign thyroid nodule (not recorded which). Some clones in this sample may be carry-over from other donors' samples. The chain employs TRBV6-1 and TRBJ2-7, with unresolved D. The chain's CDR3 is CASSRTVTYEQYF. The CDR3 region has the DNA TGTGCCAGCTCAAGGACGGTTACCTACGAGCAGTACTTC.